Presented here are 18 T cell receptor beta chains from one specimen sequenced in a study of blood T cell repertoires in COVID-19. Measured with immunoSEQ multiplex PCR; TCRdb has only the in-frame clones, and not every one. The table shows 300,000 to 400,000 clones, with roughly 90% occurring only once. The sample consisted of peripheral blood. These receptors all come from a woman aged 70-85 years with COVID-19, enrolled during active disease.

CDR3 nucleotides: TGTGCCAGCACTAGAGGAAGCGGGGGGGCCAATGAGCAGTTCTTC. As protein: CASTRGSGGANEQFF. This chain joins TRBV5-4 and TRBJ2-1; 10 nucleotides match TRBD2. This CDR3 spans 15 amino acids. The V gene's germline CDR1 is SGHNT and CDR2 YYREEE (reference sequence). V dropped 6 bases and J dropped 6; count of bases not matched to a gene: 9.

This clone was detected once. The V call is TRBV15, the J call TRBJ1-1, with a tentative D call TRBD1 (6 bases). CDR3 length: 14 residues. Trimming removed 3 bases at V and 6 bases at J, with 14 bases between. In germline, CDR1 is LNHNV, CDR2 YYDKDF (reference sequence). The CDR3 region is CATSRTGIWAEAFF. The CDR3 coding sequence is TGTGCCACCAGCAGGACAGGTATTTGGGCTGAAGCTTTCTTT.

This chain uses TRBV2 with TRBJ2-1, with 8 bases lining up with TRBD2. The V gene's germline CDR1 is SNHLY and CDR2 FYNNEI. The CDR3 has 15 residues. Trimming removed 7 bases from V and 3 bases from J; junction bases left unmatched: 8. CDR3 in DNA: TGTGCCAGCACCTCAACTAGCGGAAACTACAATGAGCAGTTCTTC. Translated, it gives CASTSTSGNYNEQFF.

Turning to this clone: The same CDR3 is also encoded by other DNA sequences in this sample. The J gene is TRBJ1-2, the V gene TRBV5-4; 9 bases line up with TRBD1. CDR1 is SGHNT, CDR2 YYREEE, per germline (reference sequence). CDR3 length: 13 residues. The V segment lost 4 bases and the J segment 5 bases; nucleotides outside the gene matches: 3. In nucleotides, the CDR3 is TGTGCCAGCAGCCTCGACAGGGGGTATGGCTACACCTTC. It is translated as CASSLDRGYGYTF.

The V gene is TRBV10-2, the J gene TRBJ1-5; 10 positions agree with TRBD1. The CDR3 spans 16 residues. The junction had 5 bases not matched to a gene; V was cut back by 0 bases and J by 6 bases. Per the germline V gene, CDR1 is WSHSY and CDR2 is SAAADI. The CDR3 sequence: CASSESGQGMGQPQHF. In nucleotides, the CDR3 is TGCGCCAGCAGTGAGTCGGGACAGGGGATGGGTCAGCCCCAGCATTTT.

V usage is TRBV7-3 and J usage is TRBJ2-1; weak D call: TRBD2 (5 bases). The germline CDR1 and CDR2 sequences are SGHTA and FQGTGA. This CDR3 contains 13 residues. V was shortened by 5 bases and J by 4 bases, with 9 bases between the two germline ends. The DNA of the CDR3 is TGTGCCAGCAGCCTCCGACTATACAATGAGCAGTTCTTC. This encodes CASSLRLYNEQFF.

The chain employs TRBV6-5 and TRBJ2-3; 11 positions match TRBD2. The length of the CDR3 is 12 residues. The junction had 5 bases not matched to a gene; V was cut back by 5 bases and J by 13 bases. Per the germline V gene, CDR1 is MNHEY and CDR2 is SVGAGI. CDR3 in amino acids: CASSRLTSGEYF. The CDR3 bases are TGTGCCAGCAGTCGGCTGACTAGCGGGGAGTATTTT.

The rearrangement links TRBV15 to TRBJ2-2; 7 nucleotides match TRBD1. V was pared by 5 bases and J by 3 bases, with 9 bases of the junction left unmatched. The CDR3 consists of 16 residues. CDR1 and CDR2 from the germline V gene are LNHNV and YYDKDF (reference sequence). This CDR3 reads CATSVHRDRYTGELFF. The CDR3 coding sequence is TGTGCCACCAGCGTTCACCGGGACAGATACACCGGGGAGCTGTTTTTT.

DNA of the CDR3: TGTGCCAGCAGCGTCGAGAGCGGGGGGTCCACAGATACGCAGTATTTT. It codes for CASSVESGGSTDTQYF. V usage is TRBV9 and J usage is TRBJ2-3; 9 nucleotides align to TRBD2. CDR1 and CDR2 (germline): SGDLS, YYNGEE. Trimming removed 2 bases from V and 2 bases from J; junction bases left unmatched: 6. There are 16 residues in the CDR3.

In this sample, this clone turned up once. CDR3 DNA sequence: TGTGCCAGCAGCCCGAGACAGGGACATAACACTGAAGCTTTCTTT. Translated, it gives CASSPRQGHNTEAFF. The V gene is TRBV7-8, the J gene TRBJ1-1; 7 bases fit TRBD1. This CDR3 is 15 amino acids long. The germline gives CDR1 SGHVS, CDR2 FQNEAQ. V was clipped by 5 bases and J by 2 bases; unmatched bases: 8.

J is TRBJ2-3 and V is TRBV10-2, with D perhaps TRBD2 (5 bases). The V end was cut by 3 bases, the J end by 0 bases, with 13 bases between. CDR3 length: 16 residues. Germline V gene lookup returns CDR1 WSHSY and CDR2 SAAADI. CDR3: CASSETRSFSTDTQYF. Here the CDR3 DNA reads TGCGCCAGCAGTGAAACTAGAAGTTTTAGCACAGATACGCAGTATTTT.

CDR3 region: CASSLIRDRDRETQYF. CDR3 nucleotides: TGTGCCAGCAGCTTAATACGGGACAGGGATCGAGAGACCCAGTACTTC. The chain couples TRBV11-2 to TRBJ2-5; 9 nucleotides align to TRBD1. CDR1 and CDR2 (germline): SGHAT, FQNNGV. The V and J ends lost 2 bases and 4 bases, in that order; junction bases with no gene match: 8. The length of the CDR3 is 16 residues.

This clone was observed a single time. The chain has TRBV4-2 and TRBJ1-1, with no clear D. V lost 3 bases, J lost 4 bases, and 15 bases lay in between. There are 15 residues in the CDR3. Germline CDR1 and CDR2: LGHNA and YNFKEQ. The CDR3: CASSQSRAAGTEAFF. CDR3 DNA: TGTGCCAGCAGCCAGTCGAGGGCAGCAGGCACTGAAGCTTTCTTT.

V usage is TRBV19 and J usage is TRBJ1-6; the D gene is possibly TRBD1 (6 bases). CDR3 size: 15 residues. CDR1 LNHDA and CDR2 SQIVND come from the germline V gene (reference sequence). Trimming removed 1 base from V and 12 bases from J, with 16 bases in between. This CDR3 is CASSIVGGALRPLHF. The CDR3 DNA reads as TGTGCCAGTAGTATAGTAGGGGGGGCCCTCCGACCCCTCCACTTT.

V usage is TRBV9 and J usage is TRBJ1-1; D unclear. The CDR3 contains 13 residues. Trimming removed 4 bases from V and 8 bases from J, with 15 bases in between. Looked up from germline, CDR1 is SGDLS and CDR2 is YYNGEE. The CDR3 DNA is TGTGCCAGCAGCCCACCAAACAGCCAGGAAGCTTTCTTT. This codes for CASSPPNSQEAFF.

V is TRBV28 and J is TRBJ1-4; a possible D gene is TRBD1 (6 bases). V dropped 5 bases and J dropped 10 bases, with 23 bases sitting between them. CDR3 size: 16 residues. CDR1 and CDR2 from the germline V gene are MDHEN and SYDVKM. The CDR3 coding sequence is TGTGCCAGCAGTCAACCTGGACAGAGCCTGTTGGGAAAACTGTTTTTT. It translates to CASSQPGQSLLGKLFF. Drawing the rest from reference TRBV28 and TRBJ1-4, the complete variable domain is DVKVTQSSRYLVKRTGEKVFLECVQDMDHENMFWYRQDPGLGLRLIYFSYDVKMKEKGDIPEGYSVSREKKERFSLILESASTNQTSMYLCASSQPGQSLLGKLFFGSGTQLSVL.

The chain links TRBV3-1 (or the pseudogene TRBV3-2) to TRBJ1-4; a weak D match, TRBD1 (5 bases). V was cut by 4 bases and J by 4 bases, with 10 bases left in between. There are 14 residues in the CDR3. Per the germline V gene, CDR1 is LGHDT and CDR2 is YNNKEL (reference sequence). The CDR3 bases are TGTGCCAGCAGCCCTAGACAGTTTAATGAAAAACTGTTTTTT. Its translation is CASSPRQFNEKLFF.

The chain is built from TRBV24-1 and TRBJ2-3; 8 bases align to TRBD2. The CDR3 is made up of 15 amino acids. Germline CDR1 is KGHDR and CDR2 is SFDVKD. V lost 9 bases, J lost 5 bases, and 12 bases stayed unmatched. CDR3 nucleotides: TGTGCCACCTCTCCCGCGGGGGGCGGTAAAGATACGCAGTATTTT. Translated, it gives CATSPAGGGKDTQYF.